This is a list of T cell receptor beta chains from one sample in a study of blood T cell repertoires in COVID-19. Produced via immunoSEQ multiplex PCR; TCRdb's table is partial and in-frame only. The table records some 120,000 clones, 90% of them present only once. Material: peripheral blood. Receptors were obtained from a human donor with active COVID-19. The donor label of this sample is uncertain. Each CDR3 is given with its conserved first and last residue. The order of the fields is clone size, D gene, V gene, J gene, CDR3 protein, CDR3 DNA. The D gene is left open where the match is weak. Clone size appears in some rows only: once, few, many, or a class for an expanded clone.

-,-,TRBV27,TRBJ2-5,CASSLYWRETQYF,TGTGCCAGCAGTTTATATTGGAGAGAGACCCAGTACTTC
-,-,TRBV5-6,TRBJ1-5,CASSLYTGGNQPQHF,TGTGCCAGCAGCTTGTACACGGGGGGCAATCAGCCCCAGCATTTT
-,-,TRBV24-1,TRBJ1-5,CATRFGGQPQHF,TGTGCCACCAGATTCGGAGGTCAGCCCCAGCATTTT
-,-,TRBV19,TRBJ1-2,CASSILIGGGATNYGYTF,TGTGCCAGTAGTATACTAATCGGCGGGGGTGCGACTAACTATGGCTACACCTTC
-,-,TRBV3-1/TRBV3-2,TRBJ1-4,CASSQPGLVYEKLFF,TGTGCCAGCAGCCAGCCGGGACTAGTCTATGAAAAACTGTTTTTT
-,TRBD1,TRBV29-1,TRBJ2-7,CSVLTIGQETYEQYF,TGCAGCGTTCTTACCATAGGACAGGAGACTTACGAGCAGTACTTC
-,TRBD1,TRBV7-3,TRBJ1-2,CASSLSGGGGYTF,TGTGCCAGCAGCTTATCAGGGGGCGGTGGCTACACCTTC
-,TRBD1,TRBV7-2,TRBJ1-6,CASSPGQVASPLHF,TGTGCCAGCAGCCCTGGACAGGTTGCTTCACCCCTCCACTTT
-,-,TRBV27,TRBJ1-1,CASSSPLRNTEAFF,TGTGCCAGCAGTTCCCCCCTAAGAAACACTGAAGCTTTCTTT
once,TRBD1,TRBV5-1,TRBJ2-2,CASTPLQGARVINTGELFF,TGCGCCAGCACGCCCCTTCAGGGGGCGCGGGTTATTAACACCGGGGAGCTGTTTTTT
-,TRBD1,TRBV6-2/TRBV6-3,TRBJ2-7,CASSLTNVRTGGEQYF,TGTGCCAGCAGCCTAACCAACGTCAGGACAGGGGGCGAGCAGTACTTC
-,-,TRBV19,TRBJ2-1,CASRPARSSYNEQFF,TGTGCCAGTCGTCCCGCCCGCAGCTCCTACAATGAGCAGTTCTTC
-,-,TRBV4-1,TRBJ1-4,CASSQRNREDATNEKLFF,TGCGCCAGCAGCCAACGCAACCGGGAAGATGCAACTAATGAAAAACTGTTTTTT
-,TRBD1,TRBV5-1,TRBJ2-5,CASSIRTGWKETQYF,TGCGCCAGCAGCATCAGGACAGGGTGGAAAGAGACCCAGTACTTC
-,TRBD2,TRBV9,TRBJ2-2,CASSVVAGGTGELFF,TGTGCCAGCAGCGTAGTTGCGGGGGGAACCGGGGAGCTGTTTTTT
-,TRBD2,TRBV27,TRBJ2-1,CASSLSGLAGGYKAYNEQFF,TGTGCCAGCAGTTTATCCGGACTAGCGGGGGGGTATAAAGCATACAATGAGCAGTTCTTC
few,TRBD1,TRBV7-3,TRBJ1-6,CASSPGQGYNSPLHF,TGTGCCAGCAGCCCGGGACAGGGCTATAATTCACCCCTCCACTTT
-,TRBD1,TRBV18,TRBJ2-7,CASSPRDRDQQYF,TGTGCCAGCTCACCAAGGGACAGGGATCAGCAGTACTTC
-,-,TRBV25-1,TRBJ2-1,CATGTSINEQFF,TGTGCCACCGGGACATCCATCAATGAGCAGTTCTTC
-,-,TRBV18,TRBJ1-4,CASTPGAEKLFF,TGTGCCAGCACACCGGGGGCAGAAAAACTGTTTTTT
-,TRBD1,TRBV2,TRBJ1-1,CASSQTDRANTEAFF,TGTGCCAGCAGTCAAACAGACAGGGCGAACACTGAAGCTTTCTTT
few,-,TRBV5-4,TRBJ1-5,CASSLGGGTINQPQHF,TGTGCCAGCAGCTTGGGGGGAGGTACCATCAATCAGCCCCAGCATTTT
-,TRBD2,TRBV9,TRBJ2-1,CASSVVGLAGSYNEQFF,TGTGCCAGCAGCGTAGTTGGCCTAGCGGGGTCTTACAATGAGCAGTTCTTC
-,TRBD1,TRBV7-2,TRBJ2-1,CASSLTRQGAQGEQFF,TGTGCCAGCAGCTTAACCAGACAGGGGGCGCAGGGTGAGCAGTTCTTC
-,-,TRBV5-4,TRBJ2-4,CASSSLLGAKNIQYF,TGTGCCAGCAGCTCACTTTTGGGGGCGAAAAACATTCAGTACTTC
-,-,TRBV2,TRBJ1-5,CASSSQGGSSNQPQHF,TGTGCCAGCAGTTCACAGGGAGGGTCGAGCAATCAGCCCCAGCATTTT
-,TRBD2,TRBV4-3,TRBJ2-1,CASSQESTGLMAANPYNEQFF,TGCGCCAGCAGCCAAGAGAGTACGGGACTAATGGCCGCAAATCCCTACAATGAGCAGTTCTTC
-,-,TRBV5-1,TRBJ1-1,CASSPTGPGAFF,TGCGCCAGCAGCCCCACAGGGCCGGGAGCTTTCTTT
-,TRBD1,TRBV18,TRBJ2-4,CASSEGQSYKNIQYF,TGTGCCAGCTCAGAGGGACAGAGCTACAAAAACATTCAGTACTTC
-,-,TRBV4-1,TRBJ1-2,CASSQVRTAANYGYTF,TGCGCCAGCAGCCAAGTACGGACAGCAGCTAACTATGGCTACACCTTC
-,-,TRBV4-3,TRBJ2-7,CASSQDKQPPYEQYF,TGCGCCAGCAGCCAAGATAAACAGCCCCCCTACGAGCAGTACTTC
-,TRBD2,TRBV12-5,TRBJ2-1,CASGRGGFSYNEQFF,TGTGCTAGTGGTCGCGGGGGATTCTCCTACAATGAGCAGTTCTTC
once,-,TRBV9,TRBJ1-3,CASSTTTGYTIYF,TGTGCCAGCAGCACAACGACAGGATACACCATATATTTT
once,-,TRBV28,TRBJ1-2,CASRPGVSGPNYGYTF,TGTGCCAGCAGACCGGGGGTCTCGGGCCCTAACTATGGCTACACCTTC
-,-,TRBV19,TRBJ1-1,CASSPRDLMNTEAFF,TGTGCCAGTAGTCCGCGGGACCTGATGAACACTGAAGCTTTCTTT
-,-,TRBV7-9,TRBJ2-3,CASSESGRPDTQYF,TGTGCCAGCAGCGAATCAGGTCGTCCAGATACGCAGTATTTT
-,-,TRBV2,TRBJ1-2,CASTARRDGYTF,TGTGCCAGCACCGCACGGAGGGATGGCTACACCTTC
once,-,TRBV6-5,TRBJ2-3,CASTHYTDTQYF,TGTGCCAGCACCCACTACACAGATACGCAGTATTTT
-,-,TRBV5-4,TRBJ2-1,CASSRETAYNEQFF,TGTGCCAGCAGCCGAGAGACAGCCTACAATGAGCAGTTCTTC
-,-,TRBV18,TRBJ2-7,CASSPPTGTYEQYF,TGTGCCAGCTCACCACCAACAGGGACCTACGAGCAGTACTTC
-,-,TRBV7-9,TRBJ2-7,CASSLGQASYEQYF,TGTGCCAGCAGCTTAGGCCAGGCTTCCTACGAGCAGTACTTC
-,-,TRBV7-8,TRBJ1-6,CASSRVGANSPLHF,TGTGCCAGCAGCCGAGTGGGGGCCAACTCACCCCTCCACTTT
-,TRBD1,TRBV5-1,TRBJ1-2,CASSLGTGREGYTF,TGCGCCAGCAGCCTAGGGACAGGGCGCGAGGGCTACACCTTC
-,-,TRBV5-4,TRBJ2-1,CASSPNRVEQFF,TGTGCCAGCAGCCCGAACAGGGTAGAGCAGTTCTTC
-,-,TRBV13,TRBJ1-2,CASSLGGARHYGYTF,TGTGCCAGCAGCTTAGGAGGGGCGCGGCACTATGGCTACACCTTC
-,TRBD1,TRBV18,TRBJ1-2,CASSPGTGPVYGYTF,TGTGCCAGCTCACCCGGGACAGGCCCGGTCTATGGCTACACCTTC
-,-,TRBV9,TRBJ2-1,CASSVQGAQEQFF,TGTGCCAGCAGCGTTCAAGGGGCACAAGAGCAGTTCTTC
once,TRBD1,TRBV3-1/TRBV3-2,TRBJ2-7,CASSQHRQGKTYEQYF,TGTGCCAGCAGCCAACACCGACAGGGGAAAACCTACGAGCAGTACTTC
-,TRBD2,TRBV25-1,TRBJ2-7,CASSGMGLAVHEQYF,TGTGCCAGCAGTGGGATGGGACTAGCGGTCCACGAGCAGTACTTC
-,TRBD1,TRBV11-2,TRBJ1-2,CASSLSGTGVPTNYGYTF,TGTGCCAGCAGCTTATCAGGGACAGGGGTACCCACTAACTATGGCTACACCTTC
-,-,TRBV3-1/TRBV3-2,TRBJ1-5,CASSPLRAKPQHF,TGTGCCAGCAGCCCCCTGAGGGCTAAACCCCAGCATTTT
-,-,TRBV10-2,TRBJ2-3,CASIGTQITDTQYF,TGCGCCAGCATTGGGACACAAATCACAGATACGCAGTATTTT